This is a list of T cell receptor beta chains from one sample in a study of cytomegalovirus exposure and HLA in healthy donors. TCRdb keeps only in-frame clones here, not all; method: immunoSEQ multiplex PCR. The sample has 130,000 or so clones, less than 80% seen once; the top ten hold around 7%. The sequenced sample consisted of PBMCs. Every receptor here comes from a man in his forties in good health and CMV-seropositive. Both conserved end residues are part of each CDR3.

J gene	V gene	CDR3 protein
TRBJ1-2	TRBV28	CASSLDRGPRGYTF
TRBJ2-1	TRBV4-2	CASSQDPPSGGYYNEQFF
TRBJ2-3	TRBV25-1	CASSVTGSTDTQYF
TRBJ1-1	TRBV6-1	CASKRGSDTEAFF
TRBJ1-1	TRBV18	CASSPEGTEAFF
TRBJ2-7	TRBV29-1	CSVGRSWDRGYEQYF
TRBJ2-3	TRBV28	CASRKASVSTDTQYF
TRBJ2-1	TRBV5-1	CASSPDSYNEQFF
TRBJ1-2	TRBV28	CASSHGQPGYGYTF
TRBJ1-5	TRBV29-1	CSVIQTGGGNQPQHF
TRBJ1-2	TRBV4-2	CASSGEVGGDYGYTF
TRBJ2-7	TRBV14	CASSQGASYEQYF
TRBJ2-3	TRBV28	CASSDTRTSGKTDTQYF
TRBJ1-4	TRBV6-5	CASRDSGGSGLFF
TRBJ1-4	TRBV2	CASSEAGAGNEKLFF
TRBJ2-3	TRBV29-1	CSVGLAGASTDTQYF
TRBJ1-3	TRBV28	CASSKWTGTSGNTIYF
TRBJ2-2	TRBV2	CASSVQGGTGELFF
TRBJ1-5	TRBV15	CATSREDTYSNQPQHF
TRBJ1-1	TRBV28	CASKDPRDRNTEAFF
TRBJ2-5	TRBV13	CASSLRGETQYF
TRBJ1-2	TRBV6-4	CASSIGAGGNYGYTF
TRBJ1-5	TRBV27	CASSSLRMENQHF
TRBJ2-7	TRBV5-8	CASSFPGVEQYF
TRBJ1-1	TRBV30	CATIQGVNTEAFF
TRBJ2-2	TRBV5-1	CASSFTSGGAWDTGELFF
TRBJ2-7	TRBV5-4	CASSPGPKPGLAGSYEQYF
TRBJ2-1	TRBV5-4	CASSWGQSYNEQFF
TRBJ1-1	TRBV7-9	CASSPSLASRAEAFF
TRBJ2-5	TRBV7-2	CASSRPGTGPGGTQYF
TRBJ1-5	TRBV27	CASSLRDSGNQPQHF
TRBJ2-1	TRBV7-9	CASSFQGINEQFF
TRBJ1-1	TRBV28	CASSSSGTGNTEAFF
TRBJ2-1	TRBV28	CASTDSPYNEQFF
TRBJ1-5	TRBV27	CASGLTGQPQHF